Following are 13 T cell receptor beta chains from one sample sequenced in a study of blood T cell repertoires in COVID-19. Some clones are missing from TCRdb's copy, which holds only in-frame ones; the method was immunoSEQ multiplex PCR. Of about 100,000 clones in the sample, 80% to 90% were seen once. The specimen was PBMCs or T cells enriched from blood (not recorded which). The source of these receptors is a woman in her forties or fifties who had recovered from COVID-19.

The chain employs TRBV27 and TRBJ2-5; D unclear. The CDR3 consists of 15 residues. Germline values: CDR1 MNHEY, CDR2 SMNVEV (reference sequence). V lost 5 bases to trimming and J lost 1 base, with 14 bases between them. CDR3 sequence (DNA): TGTGCCAGCAGTCCCCAGGATGTCCTCCAAGAGACCCAGTACTTC. Its protein product is CASSPQDVLQETQYF.

The genes are TRBV5-1 and TRBJ2-7; TRBD2 might be the D (7 bases). The CDR3 runs to 16 residues. V gave up 0 bases and J gave up 6 bases, with 19 bases separating them. CDR1 is SGHRS, CDR2 YFSETQ, per germline. CDR3 residues: CASSLDPGGASLEQYF. For the CDR3, the DNA is TGCGCCAGCAGCTTGGATCCGGGGGGCGCGAGTCTCGAGCAGTACTTC.

V is TRBV19 and J is TRBJ1-6; TRBD1 matches 11 bases. The CDR3 runs to 13 residues. J lost 10 bases, V lost 9 bases, and 5 bases had no gene match. Germline assignment: CDR1 LNHDA and CDR2 SQIVND (reference sequence). CDR3 region: CASRDRGRSPLHF. The CDR3 nucleotides are TGTGCCAGCCGGGACAGGGGGAGATCACCCCTCCACTTT.

The V call is TRBV30, the J call TRBJ1-2; tentative D call: TRBD1 (5 bases). Germline CDR1 and CDR2: GTSNPN and SVGIG (reference sequence). The CDR3 has 14 residues. V was cut by 0 bases and J by 2 bases, with 10 bases left in between. The CDR3 here is CAWSVWGGNYGYTF. DNA of the CDR3: TGTGCCTGGAGTGTATGGGGGGGGAACTATGGCTACACCTTC. The entire variable domain, with the rest obtained from reference TRBV30 and TRBJ1-2, is as follows: SQTIHQWPATLVQPVGSPLSLECTVEGTSNPNLYWYRQAAGRGLQLLFYSVGIGQISSEVPQNLSASRPQDRQFILSSKKLLLSDSGFYLCAWSVWGGNYGYTFGSGTRLTVV.

This clone has only one observation. This chain links TRBV5-1 with TRBJ1-5, with 7 bases identical to TRBD1. The J segment lost 6 bases and the V segment lost 2 bases, leaving 5 bases of the junction unmatched. The germline CDR1 and CDR2 sequences are SGHRS and YFSETQ. The CDR3 contains 14 residues. The CDR3 bases are TGCGCCAGCAGCTTAGGGGGCGTTGCTCAGCCCCAGCATTTT. This sequence encodes CASSLGGVAQPQHF.

A single count supports this clone. The chain uses TRBV10-1 and TRBJ1-2; D is unclear. CDR1 is WNHNN, CDR2 SYGVQD, per germline (reference sequence). V was trimmed by 2 bases and J by 5 bases, leaving 6 bases between them. CDR3 size: 12 residues. CDR3 amino acids: CASSEGSYGYTF. In DNA, the CDR3 is TGCGCCAGCAGTGAGGGCAGTTATGGCTACACCTTC.

The V call is TRBV5-1, the J call TRBJ2-3; no clear D gene. V lost 4 bases to trimming and J lost 0 bases, with 15 bases between them. CDR3 length equals 16 residues. CDR1 and CDR2 from the germline V gene are SGHRS and YFSETQ. The CDR3 coding sequence is TGCGCCAGCAGCCCGGAAGCGTACTTGAGCACAGATACGCAGTATTTT. As protein: CASSPEAYLSTDTQYF.

The chain uses TRBV19 and TRBJ2-7; 9 nucleotides line up with TRBD1. Germline CDR1 LNHDA, CDR2 SQIVND (reference sequence). V dropped 8 bases and J dropped 2; count of bases not matched to a gene: 4. This CDR3 has 13 residues. CDR3 sequence: CASSGTGPYEQYF. CDR3 bases: TGTGCCAGTTCCGGGACAGGGCCCTACGAGCAGTACTTC.

CDR3 amino acids: CASSQFTGGGTEAFF. The DNA for the CDR3 is TGCGCCAGCAGCCAGTTTACAGGGGGCGGAACTGAAGCTTTCTTT. This sequence joins TRBV4-1 and TRBJ1-1, with 9 bases aligning to TRBD1. Per germline, CDR1 MGHRA and CDR2 YSYEKL. Unmatched junction bases numbered 7, after V lost 3 bases and J lost 5 bases. The CDR3 totals 15 residues.

This chain links TRBV2 with TRBJ2-2, with 9 bases identical to TRBD1. V shed 8 bases, J shed 5 bases, and the junction held 3 bases outside the gene matches. CDR3 length: 13 amino acids. CDR1 SNHLY and CDR2 FYNNEI come from the germline V gene. CDR3 coding DNA: TGTGCCAGCCGGGACAGGGTAACCGGGGAGCTGTTTTTT. It is translated as CASRDRVTGELFF.

V usage is TRBV3-1 (or the pseudogene TRBV3-2) and J usage is TRBJ2-7; possible D gene TRBD1, 6 bases. Trimming took 8 bases from V and 2 from J, leaving 19 bases between them. In germline, CDR1 is LGHDT, CDR2 YNNKEL (reference sequence). The CDR3 consists of 15 residues. For the CDR3, the DNA is TGTGCCAGCTTCATTCCGGGACAAACACCCTACGAGCAGTACTTC. Protein sequence: CASFIPGQTPYEQYF.

This chain connects TRBV5-1 to TRBJ1-2; D gene uncertain. V was pared by 3 bases and J by 4 bases, with 16 bases between. The germline V gene encodes CDR1 SGHRS and CDR2 YFSETQ. The CDR3 sequence is 15 residues long. The CDR3 protein is CASSSDLPHVYGYTF. CDR3 DNA sequence: TGCGCCAGCAGCTCCGACTTACCCCACGTCTATGGCTACACCTTC.

This chain links TRBV5-1 with TRBJ2-7; D gene ambiguous. Germline-derived CDR1 and CDR2 are SGHRS and YFSETQ. The CDR3 spans 14 residues. V lost 2 bases and J lost 2, with 11 bases in between. The DNA of the CDR3 is TGCGCCAGCAGCTTACGCGGATTTACCTACGAGCAGTACTTC. This codes for CASSLRGFTYEQYF.